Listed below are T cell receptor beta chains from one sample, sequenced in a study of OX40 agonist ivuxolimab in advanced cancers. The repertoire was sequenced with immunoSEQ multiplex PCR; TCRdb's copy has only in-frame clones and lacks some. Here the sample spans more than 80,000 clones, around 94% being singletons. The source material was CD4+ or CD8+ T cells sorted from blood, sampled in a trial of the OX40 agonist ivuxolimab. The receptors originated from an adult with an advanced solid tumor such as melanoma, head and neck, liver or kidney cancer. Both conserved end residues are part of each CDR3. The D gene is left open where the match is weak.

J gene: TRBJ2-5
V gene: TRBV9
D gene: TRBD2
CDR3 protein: CASSVAGAGVWQTQYF
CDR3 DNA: TGTGCCAGCAGCGTAGCTGGAGCGGGAGTTTGGCAGACCCAGTACTTC

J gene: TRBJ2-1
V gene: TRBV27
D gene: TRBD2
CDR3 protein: CASSGTSAYNEQFF
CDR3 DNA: TGTGCCAGCTCCGGGACTAGCGCTTACAATGAGCAGTTCTTC

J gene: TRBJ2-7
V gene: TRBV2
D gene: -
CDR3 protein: CASSEGQPYEQYF
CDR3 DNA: TGTGCCAGCAGTGAGGGTCAGCCCTACGAGCAGTACTTC

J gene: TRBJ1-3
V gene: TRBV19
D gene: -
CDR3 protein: CASSMGKGNTIYF
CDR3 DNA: TGTGCCAGTAGTATGGGAAAGGGAAACACCATATATTTT

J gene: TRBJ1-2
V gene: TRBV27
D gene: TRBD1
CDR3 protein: CASSFPGGGYTF
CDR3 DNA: TGTGCCAGCAGTTTTCCAGGGGGTGGCTACACCTTC

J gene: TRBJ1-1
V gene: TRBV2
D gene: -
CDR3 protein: CAAAVGEGLQNGAFF
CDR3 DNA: TGTGCCGCTGCAGTAGGGGAGGGCCTACAGAATGGAGCTTTCTTT

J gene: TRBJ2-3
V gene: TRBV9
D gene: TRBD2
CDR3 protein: CASSTVAGGTDTQYF
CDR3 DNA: TGTGCCAGCAGCACTGTAGCGGGGGGCACAGATACGCAGTATTTT

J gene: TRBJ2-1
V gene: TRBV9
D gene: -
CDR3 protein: CASSKRGKTKFNEQFF
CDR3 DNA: TGTGCCAGCAGCAAACGGGGCAAAACGAAGTTCAATGAGCAGTTCTTC

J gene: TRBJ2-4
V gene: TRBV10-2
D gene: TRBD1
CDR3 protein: CASSDQTGGLENIQYF
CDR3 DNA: TGCGCCAGCAGTGACCAGACAGGGGGCTTAGAAAACATTCAGTACTTC

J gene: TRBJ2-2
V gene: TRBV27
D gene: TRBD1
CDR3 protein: CASSTLDRGLFGTGELFF
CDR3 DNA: TGTGCCAGCAGTACTCTAGACAGGGGGCTATTTGGGACCGGGGAGCTGTTTTTT